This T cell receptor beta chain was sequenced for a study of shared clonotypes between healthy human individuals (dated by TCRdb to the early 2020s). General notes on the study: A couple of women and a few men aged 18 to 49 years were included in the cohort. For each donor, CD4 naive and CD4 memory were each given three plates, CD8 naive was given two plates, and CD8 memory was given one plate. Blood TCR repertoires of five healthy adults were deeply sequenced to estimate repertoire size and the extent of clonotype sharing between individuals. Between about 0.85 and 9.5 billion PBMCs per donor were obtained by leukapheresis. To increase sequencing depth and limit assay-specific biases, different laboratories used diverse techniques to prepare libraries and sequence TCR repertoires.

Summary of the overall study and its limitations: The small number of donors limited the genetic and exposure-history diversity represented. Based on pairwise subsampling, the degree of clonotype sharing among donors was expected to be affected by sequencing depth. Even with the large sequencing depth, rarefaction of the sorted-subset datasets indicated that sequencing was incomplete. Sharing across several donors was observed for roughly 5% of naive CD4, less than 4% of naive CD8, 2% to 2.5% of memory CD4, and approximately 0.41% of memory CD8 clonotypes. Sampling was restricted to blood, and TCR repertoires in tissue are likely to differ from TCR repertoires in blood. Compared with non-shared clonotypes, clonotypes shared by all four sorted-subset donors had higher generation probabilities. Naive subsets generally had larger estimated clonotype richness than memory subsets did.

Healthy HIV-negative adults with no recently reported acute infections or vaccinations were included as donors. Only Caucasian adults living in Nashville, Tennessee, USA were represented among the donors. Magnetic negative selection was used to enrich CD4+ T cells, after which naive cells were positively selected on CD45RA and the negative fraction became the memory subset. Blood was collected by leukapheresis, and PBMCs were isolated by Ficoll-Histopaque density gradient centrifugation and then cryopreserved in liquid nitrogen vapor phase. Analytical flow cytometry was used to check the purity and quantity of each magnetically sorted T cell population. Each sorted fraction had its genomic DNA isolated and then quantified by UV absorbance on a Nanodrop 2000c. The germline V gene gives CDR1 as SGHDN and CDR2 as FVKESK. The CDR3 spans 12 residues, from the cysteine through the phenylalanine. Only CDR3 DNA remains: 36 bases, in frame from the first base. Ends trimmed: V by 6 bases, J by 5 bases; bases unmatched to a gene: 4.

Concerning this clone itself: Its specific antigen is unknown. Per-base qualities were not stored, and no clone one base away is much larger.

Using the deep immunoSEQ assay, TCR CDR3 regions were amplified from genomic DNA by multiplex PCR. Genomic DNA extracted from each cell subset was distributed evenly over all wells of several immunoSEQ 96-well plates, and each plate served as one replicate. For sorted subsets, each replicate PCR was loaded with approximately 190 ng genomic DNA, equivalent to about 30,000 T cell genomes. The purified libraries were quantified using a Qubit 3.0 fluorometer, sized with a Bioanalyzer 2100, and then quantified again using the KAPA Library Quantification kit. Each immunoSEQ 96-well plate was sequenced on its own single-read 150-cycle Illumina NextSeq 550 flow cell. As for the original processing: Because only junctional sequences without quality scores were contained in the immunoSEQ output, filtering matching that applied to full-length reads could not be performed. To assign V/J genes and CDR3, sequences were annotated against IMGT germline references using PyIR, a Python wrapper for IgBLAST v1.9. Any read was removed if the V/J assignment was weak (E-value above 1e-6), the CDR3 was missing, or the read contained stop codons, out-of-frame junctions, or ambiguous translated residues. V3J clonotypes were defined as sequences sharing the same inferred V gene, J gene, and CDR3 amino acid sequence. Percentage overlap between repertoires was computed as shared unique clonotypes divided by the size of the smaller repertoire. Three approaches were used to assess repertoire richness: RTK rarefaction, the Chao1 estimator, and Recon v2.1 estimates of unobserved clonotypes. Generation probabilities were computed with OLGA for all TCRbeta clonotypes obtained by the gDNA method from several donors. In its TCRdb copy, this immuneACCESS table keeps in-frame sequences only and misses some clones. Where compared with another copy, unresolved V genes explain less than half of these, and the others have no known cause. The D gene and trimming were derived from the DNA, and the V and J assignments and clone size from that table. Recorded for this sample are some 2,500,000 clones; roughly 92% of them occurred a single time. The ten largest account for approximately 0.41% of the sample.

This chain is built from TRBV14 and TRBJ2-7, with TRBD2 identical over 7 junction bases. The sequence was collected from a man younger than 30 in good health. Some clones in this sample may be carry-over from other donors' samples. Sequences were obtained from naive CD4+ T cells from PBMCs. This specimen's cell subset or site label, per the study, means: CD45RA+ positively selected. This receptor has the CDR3 CASSGRAHEQYF. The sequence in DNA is TGTGCCAGCAGTGGGAGGGCCCACGAGCAGTACTTC.